This TCR beta chain was obtained from a study of vaccination effects on CD4 cells after COVID-19. Trimming removed 2 bases from V and 5 bases from J, with 15 bases in between. Germline V gene data show CDR1 as MNHEY and CDR2 as SVGEGT. There are 16 residues in the CDR3. This clone was counted between two and nine times. Antigen: not known. Only in-frame clones appear in the TCRdb table, and some are missing; sequencing was by immunoSEQ multiplex PCR. Of over 65,000 clones in the sample, 70% to 80% are singletons; the top ten hold approximately 2%. Following an approximately 11-day culture, CD4+ T cells were purified.

The gene calls are TRBV6-2 or TRBV6-3 and TRBJ2-2; D remains unclear. Specimen: CD4+ T cells from PBMCs cultured without peptide, collected before COVID-19 vaccination. The receptor was derived from a human donor who received a COVID-19 vaccine. The CDR3 reads CASSYMPGQGTGELFF. Written as DNA, the CDR3 is TGTGCCAGCAGTTACATGCCTGGCCAAGGAACCGGGGAGCTGTTTTTT.